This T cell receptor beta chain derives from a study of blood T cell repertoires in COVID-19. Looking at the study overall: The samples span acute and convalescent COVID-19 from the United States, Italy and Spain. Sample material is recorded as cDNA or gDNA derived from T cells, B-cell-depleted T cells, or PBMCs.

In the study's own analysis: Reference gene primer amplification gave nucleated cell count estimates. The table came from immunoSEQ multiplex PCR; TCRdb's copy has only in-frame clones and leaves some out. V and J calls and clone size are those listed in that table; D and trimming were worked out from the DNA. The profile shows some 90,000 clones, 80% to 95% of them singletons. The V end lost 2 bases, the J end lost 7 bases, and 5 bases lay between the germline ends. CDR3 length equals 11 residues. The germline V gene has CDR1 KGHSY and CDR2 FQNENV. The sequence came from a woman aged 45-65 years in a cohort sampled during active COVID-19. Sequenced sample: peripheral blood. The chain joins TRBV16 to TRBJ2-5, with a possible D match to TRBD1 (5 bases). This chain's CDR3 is CASSQQGTQYF. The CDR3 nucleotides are TGTGCCAGCAGCCAACAGGGGACCCAGTACTTC.